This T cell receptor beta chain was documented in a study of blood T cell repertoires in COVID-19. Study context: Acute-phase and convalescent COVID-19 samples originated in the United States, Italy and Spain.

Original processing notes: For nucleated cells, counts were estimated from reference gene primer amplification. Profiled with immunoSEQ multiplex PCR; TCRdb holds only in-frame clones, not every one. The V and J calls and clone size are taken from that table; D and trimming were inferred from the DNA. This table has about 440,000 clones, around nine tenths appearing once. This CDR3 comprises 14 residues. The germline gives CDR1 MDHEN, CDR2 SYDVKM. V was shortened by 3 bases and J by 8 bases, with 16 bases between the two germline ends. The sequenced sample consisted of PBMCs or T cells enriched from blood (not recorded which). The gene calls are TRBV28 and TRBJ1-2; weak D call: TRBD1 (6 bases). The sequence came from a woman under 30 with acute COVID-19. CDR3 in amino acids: CASSFVAGVGGYTF. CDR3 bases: TGTGCCAGCAGTTTTGTGGCAGGGGTTGGCGGCTACACCTTC.